Below are 12 T cell receptor beta chains sequenced from a single sample in a study of T cell responses to AZD1222 COVID-19 vaccine. Sequenced by immunoSEQ multiplex PCR; TCRdb stores in-frame clones only, minus some. This table holds roughly 40,000 clones, around three quarters found once. Sample: peripheral blood, taken on day 0 of AZD1222 vaccination. These receptors were collected from an adult in good health.

V gene TRBV3-1 (or the pseudogene TRBV3-2) combines with J gene TRBJ1-6; no clear D. CDR1 LGHDT and CDR2 YNNKEL come from the germline V gene (reference sequence). The CDR3 has 16 residues. V was shortened by 1 base and J by 0 bases, with 7 bases between the two germline ends. The CDR3, as DNA: TGTGCCAGCAGCCAAGGAACGAGCTCCTATAATTCACCCCTCCACTTT. As protein: CASSQGTSSYNSPLHF.

V is TRBV25-1 and J is TRBJ2-2; the D gene is possibly TRBD1 (5 bases). Trimming took 5 bases from V and 6 from J, leaving 22 bases between them. The CDR3 has 17 residues. Germline V gene sequence: CDR1 MGHDK, CDR2 SYGVNS. In DNA, the CDR3 is TGTGCCAGCAGTCGTAATAAAGCAGGGTTTCCCGCCGGGGAGCTGTTTTTT. Amino acid sequence: CASSRNKAGFPAGELFF.

The chain links TRBV2 to TRBJ2-2; 9 nucleotides line up with TRBD1. CDR3 length: 16 amino acids. The germline V gene encodes CDR1 SNHLY and CDR2 FYNNEI. Trimming took 7 bases from V and 3 from J; bases not matched to a gene: 9. The CDR3: CASKDRGSYDTGELFF. CDR3 in DNA: TGTGCCAGCAAGGACAGGGGATCATATGACACCGGGGAGCTGTTTTTT.

The CDR3 DNA is TGTGCCAGCAGCTTAGGCCCAGGCTGGGTTTCCTACAATGAGCAGTTCTTC. This sequence encodes CASSLGPGWVSYNEQFF. V gene TRBV13 combines with J gene TRBJ2-1; D remains ambiguous. The CDR3 runs 17 residues. V lost 0 bases, J lost 1 base, and 13 bases lay in between. Germline CDR1 PRHDT, CDR2 FYEKMQ (reference sequence).

The chain couples TRBV14 to TRBJ2-7, with TRBD2 matching over 9 bases. CDR3 length equals 15 residues. V lost 0 bases and J lost 7; bases outside the gene matches: 7. Germline values: CDR1 SGHDN, CDR2 FVKESK. The CDR3 nucleotides read TGTGCCAGCAGCCAAGATTCGCTAGCGGGGCGGGAGCAGTACTTC. Translation: CASSQDSLAGREQYF.

This chain's CDR3 is CASDLDRVGNQPQHF. The CDR3 DNA reads as TGTGCTAGTGACTTGGACAGGGTTGGCAATCAGCCCCAGCATTTT. V and J are TRBV12-5 and TRBJ1-5; 8 positions match TRBD1. Germline CDR1 and CDR2: LGHNT and FRNRAP. This CDR3 has 15 amino acids. J lost 2 bases, V lost 7 bases, and 7 bases had no gene match.

The J gene is TRBJ1-5, the V gene TRBV7-2; no firm D call. This CDR3 has 15 residues. V lost 3 bases to trimming and J lost 6 bases, with 15 bases between them. CDR1 and CDR2 (germline): SGHTA, FQGNSA. The CDR3 DNA follows: TGTGCCAGCAGCTTCTCCGGGGAGGGAGGTCAGCCCCAGCATTTT. Its translation is CASSFSGEGGQPQHF.

This chain joins TRBV7-9 and TRBJ1-2; TRBD1 might be the D (6 bases). The CDR3 has 15 residues. V dropped 1 base and J dropped 8 bases, with 17 bases sitting between them. CDR1 is SEHNR and CDR2 is FQNEAQ in the germline V gene (reference sequence). The CDR3 reads CASSLGGQGLLGYTF. The CDR3 nucleotides read TGTGCCAGCAGCTTAGGGGGGCAGGGGCTCCTCGGCTACACCTTC.

The V call is TRBV19, the J call TRBJ2-7; 8 bases match TRBD2. CDR1 and CDR2 (germline): LNHDA, SQIVND (reference sequence). The V gene end was trimmed by 3 bases and the J gene end by 2 bases; junction bases not matched to a gene: 6. This CDR3 spans 15 amino acids. Here the CDR3 reads CASSIGGGTPYEQYF. The CDR3 DNA reads TGTGCCAGTAGTATCGGCGGGGGGACTCCCTACGAGCAGTACTTC.

The V and J genes are TRBV6-1 and TRBJ2-3, with D maybe TRBD2 (6 bases). Trimming took off 1 base at V and 1 base at J, with 6 bases between the two ends. From germline, CDR1 is MNHNS and CDR2 SASEGT. The CDR3 sequence is 14 residues long. The chain's CDR3 is CASSEGGGTDTQYF. DNA of the CDR3: TGTGCCAGCAGTGAAGGGGGGGGCACAGATACGCAGTATTTT.

Here the CDR3 reads CASTEPTGSNEKLFF. The CDR3 DNA follows: TGTGCCAGCACCGAACCGACAGGGTCTAATGAAAAACTGTTTTTT. The chain links TRBV2 to TRBJ1-4; 7 bases agree with TRBD1. Germline V gene lookup returns CDR1 SNHLY and CDR2 FYNNEI. The V gene end was trimmed by 7 bases and the J gene end by 3 bases; junction bases not matched to a gene: 8. The CDR3 length is 15 residues.

This chain uses TRBV11-3 with TRBJ2-5; maybe TRBD2 (6 bases). Trimming left V 0 bases short and J 3 bases short, with 11 bases between. In germline, CDR1 is SGHNT, CDR2 YENEEA. The CDR3 is 15 amino acids. CDR3 residues: CASSLDPSGEETQYF. The DNA for the CDR3 is TGTGCCAGCAGCTTAGATCCTTCGGGGGAAGAGACCCAGTACTTC.